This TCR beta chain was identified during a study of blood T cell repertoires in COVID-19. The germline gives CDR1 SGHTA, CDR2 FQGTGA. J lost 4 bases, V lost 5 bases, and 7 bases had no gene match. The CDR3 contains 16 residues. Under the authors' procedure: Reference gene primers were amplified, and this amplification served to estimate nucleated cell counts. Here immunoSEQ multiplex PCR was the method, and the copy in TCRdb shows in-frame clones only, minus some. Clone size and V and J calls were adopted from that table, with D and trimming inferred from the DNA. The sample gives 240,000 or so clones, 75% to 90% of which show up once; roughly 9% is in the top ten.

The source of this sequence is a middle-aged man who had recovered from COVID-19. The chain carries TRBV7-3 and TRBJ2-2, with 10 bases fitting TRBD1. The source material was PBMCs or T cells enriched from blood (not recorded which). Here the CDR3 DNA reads TGTGCCAGCAGCCCTCGGACAGGGGGTGGCACCGGGGAGCTGTTTTTT. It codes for CASSPRTGGGTGELFF.